The rows below give T cell receptor beta chains drawn from one sample of a study of T cell changes during pregnancy in multiple sclerosis. Sequenced by immunoSEQ multiplex PCR; TCRdb stores in-frame clones only, minus some. In the table there are approximately 50,000 clones, around 90% of which are singletons. Sequenced material: CD4+ T cells from peripheral blood mononuclear cells, taken after pregnancy. These receptors were collected from a female donor in good health, enrolled as a control in a pregnancy study. CDR3s include the opening cysteine and the closing phenylalanine or tryptophan. D genes are given only for firm matches. Only some rows state a clone size, as once, few, many or a class for expanded clones.

TRBV29-1	-	TRBJ2-2	TRBD2	CSFTSGPGELFF	TGCAGCTTTACTAGCGGTCCCGGGGAGCTGTTTTTT
TRBV10-3	once	TRBJ2-4	TRBD1	CAISEGRDRGRSAKNIQYF	TGTGCCATCAGTGAGGGCCGGGACAGGGGGCGATCAGCCAAAAACATTCAGTACTTC
TRBV19	-	TRBJ2-2	TRBD1	CASRRTGDRTGELFF	TGTGCCAGTAGGAGGACAGGGGATAGGACCGGGGAGCTGTTTTTT
TRBV9	-	TRBJ2-1	TRBD2	CASSVKSSGGEQFF	TGTGCCAGCAGCGTTAAATCTAGCGGGGGGGAGCAGTTCTTC
TRBV18	-	TRBJ2-3	-	CASSPVDYITDTQYF	TGTGCCAGCTCACCAGTCGACTATATCACAGATACGCAGTATTTT
TRBV9	-	TRBJ2-1	-	CASSVAPGYNEQFF	TGTGCCAGCAGCGTAGCGCCAGGTTACAATGAGCAGTTCTTC
TRBV7-2	-	TRBJ2-3	-	CASSLAAGSTDTQYF	TGTGCCAGCAGCTTAGCGGCGGGAAGCACAGATACGCAGTATTTT
TRBV9	-	TRBJ2-1	TRBD2	CASSVGTSGIELEQFF	TGTGCCAGCAGCGTAGGAACTAGCGGGATTGAACTTGAGCAGTTCTTC
TRBV10-2	-	TRBJ1-1	-	CASQGRLNTEAFF	TGCGCCAGCCAGGGCCGCCTGAACACTGAAGCTTTCTTT
TRBV7-9	-	TRBJ2-3	TRBD2	CACRPSGADTQYF	TGTGCCTGCAGGCCTAGCGGGGCAGATACGCAGTATTTT
TRBV5-8	-	TRBJ1-6	-	CASSRQLDSPLHF	TGTGCCAGCAGCCGTCAACTAGATTCACCCCTCCACTTT
TRBV7-3	few	TRBJ2-3	-	CASSSKLLRGDTQYF	TGTGCCAGCAGCTCTAAATTACTAAGAGGGGATACGCAGTATTTT
TRBV28	-	TRBJ2-7	-	CASSLDGIAESSYEQYF	TGTGCCAGCAGTCTCGACGGTATAGCGGAAAGCTCCTACGAGCAGTACTTC
TRBV5-4	-	TRBJ2-1	TRBD2	CASRIGHGGGYNEQFF	TGTGCCAGCCGGATCGGACACGGCGGGGGCTACAATGAGCAGTTCTTC
TRBV27	once	TRBJ2-1	-	CASSLDSADEQFF	TGTGCCAGCAGTTTAGACTCGGCGGATGAGCAGTTCTTC
TRBV14	-	TRBJ2-3	-	CASNRGASHTQYF	TGTGCCAGCAATCGGGGGGCCTCCCATACGCAGTATTTT
TRBV15	-	TRBJ1-2	-	CATSETGNSRGYTF	TGTGCCACCAGCGAAACAGGGAATTCGCGTGGCTACACCTTC
TRBV6-1	-	TRBJ2-1	-	CASSEPPWSSYNEQFF	TGTGCCAGCAGTGAACCCCCTTGGAGCTCCTACAATGAGCAGTTCTTC
TRBV18	-	TRBJ1-5	-	CASSPPTSRQPQHF	TGTGCCAGCTCACCTCCTACGAGTCGTCAGCCCCAGCATTTT